These 23 T cell receptor beta chains share one sample of origin, sequenced in a study of Graves' ophthalmopathy and Graves' hyperthyroidism. For repertoire sequencing, the TCR beta CDR3 regions were amplified from RNA transcripts. First-round RT-PCR used HTBI primers; second-round multiplex PCR followed. One entry per CDR3 protein results from TCRdb running MiXCR on the multiplex PCR reads. The sample records hundreds of thousands of distinct CDR3 sequences, 35% to 50% being singletons. The specimen sequenced was peripheral blood. These receptors all stem from an adult man with Graves' ophthalmopathy.

A remark on this clonotype: Mismatch with germline at one junction end may stem from a read error. The J gene is TRBJ2-5, the V gene TRBV14; D possibly uses TRBD1 or TRBD2 (7 bases each). The CDR3 has 12 amino acids. Germline CDR1 reads SGHDN; CDR2 reads FVKESK. CDR3 DNA sequence: TGTGCCAGCAGTTCAGGGGGGGAGACCCAGCACTTC. Amino acid sequence: CASSSGGETQHF.

This clonotype occurred many times. This chain connects TRBV5-8 to TRBJ1-4; D remains ambiguous. Trimming left V 2 bases short and J 5 bases short, with 10 bases between. Germline V gives CDR1 SGHTS, CDR2 YDEGEE. This CDR3 region has 14 residues. The CDR3 region is CASSLGTLNEKLFF. In DNA form, the CDR3 reads TGTGCCAGCAGCTTAGGAACACTCAATGAAAAACTGTTTTTT.

This clonotype was seen a few times. CDR3 DNA sequence: TGTGCCTGGAGTGGACAGGGGGGTTCACCCCTCCACTTT. Protein product: CAWSGQGGSPLHF. This sequence joins TRBV30 and TRBJ1-6; 9 bases agree with TRBD1. Germline trimming cut 1 base from V and 9 bases from J; bases unmatched to any gene: 1. This CDR3 has 13 residues. From germline, CDR1 is GTSNPN and CDR2 SVGIG (reference sequence).

This clonotype was detected a few times. The rearrangement uses TRBV7-9 and TRBJ2-2; D may be TRBD1 or TRBD2 (6 bases each). V lost 5 bases and J 2 bases, leaving 15 bases between the germline ends. Germline values: CDR1 SEHNR, CDR2 FQNEAQ (reference sequence). CDR3 size: 16 residues. CDR3 sequence (DNA): TGTGCCAGCAGCCCTCGGGGGCCCCTTAACACCGGGGAGCTGTTTTTT. Protein product: CASSPRGPLNTGELFF.

The chain combines TRBV15 with TRBJ2-5; 7 bases match TRBD1. CDR1 and CDR2 (germline): LNHNV, YYDKDF (reference sequence). After removal of 0 bases from V and 9 bases from J, the junction contained 13 bases not matched to a gene. The CDR3 spans 16 residues. The CDR3 loop is CATSRDPGQAHQPQYF. In DNA form, the CDR3 reads TGTGCCACCAGCAGAGATCCCGGACAGGCCCATCAGCCCCAGTACTTC.

The chain joins TRBV5-8 to TRBJ2-5; D not certain. The V end was cut by 0 bases, the J end by 1 base, with 7 bases between. The CDR3 is 14 residues long. Germline V gene sequence: CDR1 SGHTS, CDR2 YDEGEE. The CDR3 nucleotides are TGTGCCAGCAGCTTGGTGTCAGCCCAAGAGACCCAGTACTTC. Protein product: CASSLVSAQETQYF.

This chain joins TRBV12-3 or TRBV12-4 and TRBJ2-7; 10 bases are shared with TRBD1. Trimming removed 7 bases from V and 6 bases from J; junction bases left unmatched: 12. The CDR3 has 15 amino acids. The chain's CDR3 is CASTSQGQGFSEQYF. In DNA, the CDR3 is TGTGCCAGCACCTCCCAGGGACAGGGGTTCTCCGAGCAGTACTTC.

Many counts were recorded for this clonotype. This sequence joins TRBV2 and TRBJ1-2; 7 bases align to TRBD1. The trim removed 7 bases at V and 4 bases at J, leaving 12 bases unmatched. Germline V gene sequence: CDR1 SNHLY, CDR2 FYNNEI. The CDR3 totals 15 residues. The DNA for the CDR3 is TGTGCCAGCAACGACGTGGGACAGCCTATCTATGGCTACACCTTC. Protein sequence: CASNDVGQPIYGYTF.

This clonotype was picked up a small number of times. V and J are TRBV7-9 and TRBJ2-7, with TRBD2 matching over 7 bases. The germline CDR1 and CDR2 sequences are SEHNR and FQNEAQ (reference sequence). The CDR3 is made up of 17 amino acids. The junction had 16 bases not matched to a gene; V was cut back by 5 bases and J by 3 bases. CDR3 protein: CASSQVGGSGNVYEQYF. The DNA for the CDR3 is TGTGCCAGCAGCCAAGTAGGCGGGAGCGGGAACGTCTACGAGCAGTACTTC.

This clonotype was observed a few times. V usage is TRBV29-1 and J usage is TRBJ1-2; D remains unclear. Germline V gene lookup returns CDR1 SQVTM and CDR2 ANQGSEA. The germline V and J ends were trimmed by 7 bases and 7 bases, with 19 bases remaining between them. The CDR3 totals 13 residues. Here the CDR3 DNA reads TGCAGCGCCCCGGACCCACGGAGCGGTGGCTACACCTTC. The encoded protein is CSAPDPRSGGYTF.

Notes on this clonotype: The junction shows a germline mismatch at one end, possibly a read error. J is TRBJ2-2 and V is TRBV7-4; TRBD2 might be the D (6 bases). CDR3 size: 16 residues. The germline V gene encodes CDR1 SGHVT and CDR2 SQSDAQ. The CDR3 sequence is CASSHGIRGGTGELFF. CDR3 in DNA: TGCGCCAGCAGCCATGGGATCCGGGGAGGCACCGGGGAGCTGTTTTTT.

The V call is TRBV11-2, the J call TRBJ1-2; tentatively, D is TRBD1 (5 bases). Germline values: CDR1 SGHAT, CDR2 FQNNGV. The CDR3 covers 11 residues. The V end was cut by 11 bases, the J end by 3 bases, with 10 bases between. CDR3 sequence (DNA): TGTGCCCGGGAACAGGACTATGGCTACACCTTC. It codes for CAREQDYGYTF.

Many counts were recorded for this clonotype. This chain links TRBV20-1 with TRBJ2-5; tentatively, D is TRBD2 (7 bases). V dropped 6 bases and J dropped 4 bases, with 12 bases sitting between them. Germline V CDR1 and CDR2: DFQATT, SNEGSKA (reference sequence). This CDR3 has 12 amino acids. The CDR3 is CSAGGLSETQYF. CDR3 DNA: TGCAGTGCGGGGGGGCTATCAGAGACCCAGTACTTC.

This sequence joins TRBV5-8 and TRBJ2-7; D is uncertain. The CDR3 contains 13 residues. Germline V gene sequence: CDR1 SGHTS, CDR2 YDEGEE. Trimming removed 0 bases at V and 5 bases at J, with 9 bases between. CDR3 nucleotides: TGTGCCAGCAGCTTGGAGTTTGCGGACGAGCAGTACTTC. Translated, it gives CASSLEFADEQYF. Together with reference TRBV5-8 and TRBJ2-7, the CDR3 gives the full variable domain: EAGVTQSPTHLIKTRGQQATLRCSPISGHTSVYWYQQALGLGLQFLLWYDEGEERNRGNFPPRFSGRQFPNYSSELNVNALELEDSALYLCASSLEFADEQYFGPGTRLTVT.

There are many counts of this clonotype. V usage is TRBV19 and J usage is TRBJ2-7; a weak D match, TRBD1 (6 bases). The CDR3 is 15 residues long. CDR1 is LNHDA and CDR2 is SQIVND in the germline V gene (reference sequence). Trimming stripped 5 bases from V and 2 bases from J, with 16 bases between. CDR3: CASSASTGSPYEQYF. CDR3 bases: TGTGCCAGTAGTGCCTCGACAGGTTCGCCCTACGAGCAGTACTTC. The whole variable domain, remainder taken from reference TRBV19 and TRBJ2-7, is DGGITQSPKYLFRKEGQNVTLSCEQNLNHDAMYWYRQDPGQGLRLIYYSQIVNDFQKGDIAEGYSVSREKKESFPLTVTSAQKNPTAFYLCASSASTGSPYEQYFGPGTRLTVT.

This rearrangement joins TRBV2 to TRBJ1-5; 9 positions agree with TRBD1. V shed 5 bases, J shed 11 bases, and the junction held 13 bases outside the gene matches. CDR1 is SNHLY, CDR2 FYNNEI, per germline. There are 15 residues in the CDR3. CDR3 coding DNA: TGTGCCAGCAGTTTTCGGACAGGGGATCAAGAGACCCAGCATTTT. It encodes CASSFRTGDQETQHF.

The rearrangement joins TRBV19 to TRBJ1-1, with a tentative D call TRBD1 (5 bases). Germline CDR1 and CDR2: LNHDA and SQIVND (reference sequence). Trimming took 6 bases from V and 1 from J, leaving 15 bases between them. The CDR3 is 15 residues long. As DNA, the CDR3 is TGTGCCAGTAGCGATGGAGGGGCAGGGAACACTGAAGCTTTCTTT. The encoded protein is CASSDGGAGNTEAFF. Using reference TRBV19 and TRBJ1-1 for the parts outside the CDR3, the full variable domain is DGGITQSPKYLFRKEGQNVTLSCEQNLNHDAMYWYRQDPGQGLRLIYYSQIVNDFQKGDIAEGYSVSREKKESFPLTVTSAQKNPTAFYLCASSDGGAGNTEAFFGQGTRLTVV.

A remark on this clonotype: A single base separates this from a much larger clone, so it may be a read error. V is TRBV20-1 and J is TRBJ2-7; TRBD2 might be the D (6 bases). The ends were cut back, 5 bases at V and 4 bases at J, with 15 bases in the middle. The CDR3 totals 13 residues. Germline loops: CDR1 DFQATT, CDR2 SNEGSKA (reference sequence). The CDR3: CSALGGDRYEQYF. CDR3 DNA sequence: TGCAGTGCTTTGGGCGGGGATAGGTACGAGCAGTACTTC.

This chain links TRBV25-1 with TRBJ2-7; no definite D call. V lost 11 bases, J lost 6 bases, and 26 bases lay in between. This CDR3 spans 15 amino acids. Per the germline V gene, CDR1 is MGHDK and CDR2 is SYGVNS. The CDR3 reads CAWSTNEMGRFEQYF. The CDR3 DNA reads TGTGCCTGGAGTACGAACGAAATGGGCAGGTTCGAGCAGTACTTC.

The sample holds many counts of this clonotype. DNA of the CDR3: TGTGCCAGCAGCTTAGAAACAGGGGGCCCCGCCTACGAGCAGTACTTC. It translates to CASSLETGGPAYEQYF. The chain carries TRBV7-9 and TRBJ2-7; 9 bases are a match to TRBD1. V dropped 1 base and J dropped 2; count of bases not matched to a gene: 6. Germline CDR1 reads SEHNR; CDR2 reads FQNEAQ (reference sequence). The CDR3 totals 16 residues. The entire variable domain, with the rest obtained from reference TRBV7-9 and TRBJ2-7, is as follows: DTGVSQNPRHKITKRGQNVTFRCDPISEHNRLYWYRQTLGQGPEFLTYFQNEAQLEKSRLLSDRFSAERPKGSFSTLEIQRTEQGDSAMYLCASSLETGGPAYEQYFGPGTRLTVT.

V gene TRBV12-3 or TRBV12-4 combines with J gene TRBJ1-1, with D possibly matching TRBD1 (6 bases). V lost 7 bases to trimming and J lost 6 bases, with 12 bases between them. The CDR3 covers 12 residues. CDR3 DNA sequence: TGTGCCAGCACCTGGACAGAAGCTGAAGCTTTCTTT. This sequence encodes CASTWTEAEAFF.

The V and J genes are TRBV20-1 and TRBJ2-7; D is unclear. Germline values: CDR1 DFQATT, CDR2 SNEGSKA (reference sequence). V was cut by 7 bases and J by 5 bases, with 18 bases left in between. The CDR3 totals 13 residues. CDR3 residues: CSGTPGENHEQYF. DNA of the CDR3: TGCAGTGGAACCCCCGGCGAGAATCACGAGCAGTACTTC.

V usage is TRBV5-6 and J usage is TRBJ1-1, with a weak D call TRBD1 (6 bases). Looked up from germline, CDR1 is SGHDT and CDR2 is YYEEEE. This CDR3 has 15 residues. Trimming left V 10 bases short and J 4 bases short, with 23 bases between. As DNA, the CDR3 is TGTGCCTGGAGGGAGCGGACAGTGTTGGGCACTGAAGCTTTCTTT. It specifies CAWRERTVLGTEAFF. The variable domain in full, with the rest retrieved from reference TRBV5-6 and TRBJ1-1, is DAGVTQSPTHLIKTRGQQVTLRCSPKSGHDTVSWYQQALGQGPQFIFQYYEEEERQRGNFPDRFSGHQFPNYSSELNVNALLLGDSALYLCAWRERTVLGTEAFFGQGTRLTVV.